This T cell receptor beta chain was captured in a study of blood T cells in healthy people across ages (dated by TCRdb to the mid-2010s). With regard to the full study: Template switching captured roughly one uniquely barcoded TCR beta cDNA molecule per two T cells in model experiments. Age-related changes in TCR beta repertoire diversity were measured in the study by deep sequencing normalized with unique cDNA molecular identifiers. The donors were split into four age groups: young (average about 16 years), middle-aged (roughly 40), aged (roughly 65) and long-lived (over 75). To avoid experimental bias, donors of different ages were distributed randomly across sequencing lanes. The study analyzed two additional independent replicas of 1 million unique cDNA reads from the same blood draw for two donors, one aged 18 to 30 and one aged 80 or older. What the work shows at the level of the full study, not this receptor alone: As age increased, observed TCR beta diversity per million T cells dropped in a roughly linear way, and a significant reduction was already evident by age about 40. Observed TCR beta diversity correlated strongly with the percentage of naive T cells measured by flow cytometry. The long-lived group showed more naive CD4+ T cells, fewer expanded clones and increased TCR diversity than the aged group, suggesting age selection. Total diversity estimates from one million sequenced T cells were considered lower bounds and underestimates. Because donor CMV infection status was unknown, age-related changes in expanded clonotypes were potentially confounded. Because profiling used bulk unsorted PBMCs, naive and antigen-experienced compartments could not be compared conclusively.

From the germline V gene (reference sequence), CDR1 is DFQATT and CDR2 is SNEGSKA. The CDR3 runs 12 residues from the cysteine to the phenylalanine. Only the CDR3 DNA stays, 36 bases, in frame from base 1. The V and J ends are trimmed by 5 bases and 6 bases, leaving 13 bases between them. This clonotype was detected only a few times. No cognate antigen has been identified for it. The input lacks base qualities; no much larger clone sits a single base away. The 39 donors, aged 6 to 90 years, were systemically healthy Caucasian individuals from Russia. Each donor gave about 11 milliliters of peripheral blood, drawn into EDTA-treated Vacutainer tubes. Ficoll-Paque density-gradient centrifugation was used to isolate PBMCs, with at least 6.5 million per sample. Trizol reagent was used to extract total RNA from the PBMCs, yielding at least 5 micrograms per sample. Naive CD45RAhigh/CD27high T cell percentages were measured by flow cytometry on a PBMC aliquot from every donor.

The method behind the library was 5' RACE. Sequencing relied on an Illumina HiSeq 2500. A second roughly 7 to 12 cycle PCR used a sample-barcoded 5' primer and a J-beta primer mix. A unique molecular identifier was introduced onto each TCR beta cDNA molecule by a template-switch 5' adaptor carrying 12 random nucleotides. At least 3 million CDR3-containing paired-end reads were obtained from each sample. First-strand cDNA was synthesized from all RNA with the Mint cDNA synthesis kit, primed by a TRBC-specific oligonucleotide. After uracil-DNA glycosylase treatment, a first 18-cycle PCR used universal primers M1SS and BC2_uni_R on all cDNA. The paper's processing steps were these. For normalization, 1 million high-quality reads were randomly selected from each sample, with every read carrying a distinct molecular identifier. Reads sharing molecular identifiers were discarded rather than binned into consensus sequences. MiTCR, with a Q25 quality threshold and the strictest error-elimination algorithm, was used for CDR3 identification, clonotype clustering and error correction. A nonparametric unseen species model using Euler transformation provided a lower-bound estimate of total TCR beta diversity. TCRdb trimmed the raw reads at Q25, called clones with MiXCR and kept productive beta chains. Here each entry gathers all rows of one CDR3 protein and keeps the most common genes and DNA. For this entry, the V and J calls and clone size follow TCRdb and not the study's own pipeline. Present in this sample are hundreds of thousands of distinct CDR3 sequences, approximately 48% of which were seen just once. Around 21% of the sample is held by the ten biggest clonotypes.

This TCR was recovered from a man between 60 and 70 years old in good health. The sequencing input was blood. This sequence uses TRBV20-1 and TRBJ1-2; TRBD1 is a possible D gene, resting on 6 matching bases. The DNA reads as follows: TGCAGTGCTCGAAGGGGGGTTGATGGCTACACCTTC. Its product reads: CSARRGVDGYTF.